The TCR beta chain described here comes from a study of cytomegalovirus exposure and HLA in healthy donors. This clone occurred a few times. The PCR used 60 Vbeta and 13 Jbeta primers. Clones were sequenced by immunoSEQ multiplex PCR, and TCRdb holds only the in-frame ones, with some missing. This table has about 140,000 clones, around 75% appearing once. The CDR3 length is 14 residues. Deletions cut 6 bases from V and 11 bases from J, with 21 bases between. The germline gives CDR1 MDHEN, CDR2 SYDVKM. This clonotype originated in a woman aged 30 to 39 in good health and CMV-seronegative. Sequencing was done on a sample of PBMCs. The chain is built from TRBV28 and TRBJ2-3, with D possibly matching TRBD2 (6 bases). As DNA, the CDR3 is TGTGCCAGCAGGACCCTCCGGGACGCGGGAAGGCAGTATTTT. Protein: CASRTLRDAGRQYF.